The clone carrying this TCR beta chain has a handful of counts. Its antigen is unidentified. The data belong to a study of CD4 T cells in relation to SARS-CoV-2 and coronaviruses. Study-level results: Crossreactivity was assessed only for spike protein, not other viral proteins.

TCRdb keeps only in-frame clones here, not all; method: immunoSEQ multiplex PCR. This table has tens of thousands of clones, 76% appearing once. The germline V gene encodes CDR1 SGHNT and CDR2 YYREEE (reference sequence). V lost 2 bases and J lost 0; bases outside the gene matches: 0. The CDR3 loop spans 14 amino acids. Unexposed donor CD4+ T cells date from 2011-2018, before the COVID-19 pandemic. The cells were cultured for over eight days before CD4+ T cells were isolated. This TCR was sampled from a human donor in good health. The specimen was CD4+ T cells from PBMCs, cultured in vitro. The chain couples TRBV5-4 to TRBJ1-2, with 8 bases matching TRBD1. CDR3 nucleotides: TGTGCCAGCAGCTTACAGGGGGCTAACTATGGCTACACCTTC. It codes for CASSLQGANYGYTF.